This T cell receptor (beta chain) stems from a study of long-term antiretroviral therapy in people with HIV. Study-wide points: Repertoire composition at all time points was dominated by clones that had expanded before ART.

This clone was detected a few times. The antigen is unknown. Sequencing relied on immunoSEQ assay v3.0, run at survey level. Clones were read by immunoSEQ multiplex PCR, and TCRdb kept only the in-frame ones, dropping some. The table has approximately 32,000 clones, roughly 80% seen once. The V gene lost 6 bases and the J gene lost 6 bases, with 15 bases spanning the gap. Germline loops: CDR1 SGHVS, CDR2 FNYEAQ. The CDR3 has 13 amino acids. The sample consisted of unsorted PBMCs, taken 0.3 years after starting antiretroviral therapy. V and J are TRBV7-6 and TRBJ2-7; D assignment may be TRBD1 or TRBD2 (5 bases each). The sequence came from a man between 18 and 35 years old with HIV. The CDR3 region has the DNA TGTGCCAGCAGAGAACGGGACGCCGGCGAGCAGTACTTC. Amino acid sequence: CASRERDAGEQYF.